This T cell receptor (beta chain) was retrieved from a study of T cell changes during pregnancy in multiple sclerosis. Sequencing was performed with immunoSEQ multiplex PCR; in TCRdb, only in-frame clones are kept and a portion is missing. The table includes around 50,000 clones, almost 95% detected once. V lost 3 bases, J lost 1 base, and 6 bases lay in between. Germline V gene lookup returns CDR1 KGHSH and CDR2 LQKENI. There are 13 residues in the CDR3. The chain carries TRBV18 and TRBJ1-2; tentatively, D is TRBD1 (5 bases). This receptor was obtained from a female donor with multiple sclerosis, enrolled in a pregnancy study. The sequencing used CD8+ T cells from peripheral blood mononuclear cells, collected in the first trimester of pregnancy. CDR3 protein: CASSPTVNYGYTF. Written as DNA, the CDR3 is TGTGCCAGCTCACCGACAGTTAACTATGGCTACACCTTC.